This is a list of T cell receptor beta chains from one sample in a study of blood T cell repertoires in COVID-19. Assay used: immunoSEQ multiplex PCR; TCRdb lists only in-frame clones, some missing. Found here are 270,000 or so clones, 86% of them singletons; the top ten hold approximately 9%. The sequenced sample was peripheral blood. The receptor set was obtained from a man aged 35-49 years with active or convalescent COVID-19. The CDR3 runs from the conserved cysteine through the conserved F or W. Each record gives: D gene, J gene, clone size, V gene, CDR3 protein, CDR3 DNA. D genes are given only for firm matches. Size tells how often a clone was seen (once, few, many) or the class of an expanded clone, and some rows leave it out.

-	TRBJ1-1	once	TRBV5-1	CASSWTRNTEAFF	TGCGCCAGCAGCTGGACAAGGAACACTGAAGCTTTCTTT
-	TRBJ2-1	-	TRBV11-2	CASSLSGNWNEQFF	TGTGCCAGCAGCTTATCAGGGAATTGGAATGAGCAGTTCTTC
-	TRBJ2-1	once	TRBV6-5	CASSWQGSSYNEQFF	TGTGCCAGCAGTTGGCAGGGGAGCTCCTACAATGAGCAGTTCTTC
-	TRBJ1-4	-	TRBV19	CASSSSGGEKLFF	TGTGCCAGTAGTAGTTCCGGGGGAGAAAAACTGTTTTTT
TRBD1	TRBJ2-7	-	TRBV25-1	CASSPITGGKSYEQYF	TGTGCCAGCAGTCCTATCACAGGGGGCAAGTCCTACGAGCAGTACTTC
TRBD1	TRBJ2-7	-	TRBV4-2	CASSQEATGAYEQYF	TGTGCCAGCAGCCAAGAGGCGACAGGGGCCTACGAGCAGTACTTC
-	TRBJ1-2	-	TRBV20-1	CSARGGPSYTF	TGCAGTGCTAGGGGAGGGCCCAGCTACACCTTC
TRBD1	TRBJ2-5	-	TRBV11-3	CASSLEAGQGLWETQYF	TGTGCCAGCAGCTTAGAAGCGGGACAGGGTCTTTGGGAGACCCAGTACTTC
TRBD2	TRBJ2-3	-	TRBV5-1	CASSLALLAGGGLTDTQYF	TGCGCCAGCAGCTTGGCCTTACTAGCGGGAGGAGGTTTGACAGATACGCAGTATTTT
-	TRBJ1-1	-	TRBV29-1	CSVKEGGRRTEAFF	TGCAGCGTTAAGGAAGGGGGAAGGAGGACTGAAGCTTTCTTT
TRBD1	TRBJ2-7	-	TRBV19	CASSAGTGPYEQYF	TGTGCCAGTAGTGCAGGGACAGGGCCCTACGAGCAGTACTTC
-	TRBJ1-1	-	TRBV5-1	CASSLGVSARAFF	TGCGCCAGCAGCTTAGGGGTAAGCGCGAGGGCTTTCTTT
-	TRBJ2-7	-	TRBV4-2	CASSSIPGPGTYEQYF	TGTGCCAGCAGCTCAATTCCTGGGCCAGGGACCTACGAGCAGTACTTC
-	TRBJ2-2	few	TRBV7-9	CASSSNGQGELFF	TGTGCCAGCAGCTCGAACGGACAGGGGGAGCTGTTTTTT
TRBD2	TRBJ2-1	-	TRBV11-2	CASSSPPRREWLNEQFF	TGTGCCAGCAGCTCCCCTCCTAGGCGGGAGTGGTTGAATGAGCAGTTCTTC
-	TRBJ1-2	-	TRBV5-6	CASSPYGSGSTNYGYTF	TGTGCCAGCAGCCCTTATGGGTCAGGATCAACTAACTATGGCTACACCTTC
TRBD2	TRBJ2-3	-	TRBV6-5	CASSLRLAGSTDTQYF	TGTGCCAGCAGTTTAAGACTAGCGGGAAGCACAGATACGCAGTATTTT
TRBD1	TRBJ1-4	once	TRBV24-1	CATSDTGGSGEKLFF	TGTGCCACCAGTGATACAGGGGGAAGTGGGGAAAAACTGTTTTTT
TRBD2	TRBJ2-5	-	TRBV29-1	CSVESSGRETQYF	TGCAGCGTTGAATCCAGCGGGAGGGAGACCCAGTACTTC
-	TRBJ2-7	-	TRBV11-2	CASSFPGQSYEQYF	TGTGCCAGCAGCTTCCCCGGACAGTCCTACGAGCAGTACTTC
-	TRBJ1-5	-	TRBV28	CASSLGQANQPQHF	TGTGCCAGCAGCTTAGGTCAGGCCAATCAGCCCCAGCATTTT
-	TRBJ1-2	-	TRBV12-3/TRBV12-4	CASSRLRGAGYTF	TGTGCCAGCAGTAGGCTAAGGGGCGCGGGCTACACCTTC
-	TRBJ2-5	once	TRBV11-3	CASSLRGGNQETQYF	TGTGCCAGCAGCTTACGCGGCGGAAACCAAGAGACCCAGTACTTC
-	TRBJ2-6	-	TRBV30	CAWSVRLLYSGANVLTF	TGTGCCTGGAGTGTACGCCTCCTTTACTCCGGGGCCAACGTCCTGACTTTC
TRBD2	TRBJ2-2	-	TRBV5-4	CASSSRGTSGNTGELFF	TGTGCCAGCAGCTCGAGGGGGACTAGCGGGAACACCGGGGAGCTGTTTTTT